The clone carrying this TCR beta chain came up once. Sequence at one end of the junction differs from germline and may be a read error. Germline lookup yields CDR1 SSHAT and CDR2 FNYEAQ (reference sequence). This CDR3 has 13 residues. Cohort placement rested on clinical history that participants reported themselves. Recovered Cohort 3 donors showed two negative PCRs, clearance, or symptom resolution. These data belong to a study of blood T cell repertoires in COVID-19. Study background: Researchers got acute and convalescent COVID-19 samples from the United States, Italy and Spain. The cDNA or gDNA used as material had been derived from T cells, B-cell-depleted T cells, or PBMCs.

Profiling relied on immunoSEQ multiplex PCR, and the TCRdb table lists in-frame clones only, not all of them. The table includes about 300,000 clones, about 90% detected once. The clonotype was recovered from a woman aged 30 to 39 who had recovered from COVID-19. The sample was PBMCs or T cells enriched from blood (not recorded which). V gene TRBV7-7 combines with J gene TRBJ1-1; D unresolved. The CDR3 bases are TGTGCTAGCAGCTTATCAGTAAACACTGAAGCTTTCTTT. It encodes CASSLSVNTEAFF.